This is a list of T cell receptor beta chains from one sample in a study of shared clonotypes between healthy human individuals. This table comes from immunoSEQ multiplex PCR, and its TCRdb copy is limited to in-frame clones, with some not included. The repertoire holds 600,000 to 750,000 clones, with 90% as singletons. The sample comprised memory CD8+ T cells from PBMCs. The receptor source for this set is a man aged 18 to 29 in good health. Some clones in this sample may be carry-over from other donors' samples. Each CDR3 is given with its conserved first and last residue. The D gene is left open where the match is weak. Clone size is not always given. Where it is, it says once, few, many or a class for expanded clones.

CDR3 protein: CASSWSQETQYF
CDR3 DNA: TGTGCCAGCAGTTGGAGCCAAGAGACCCAGTACTTC
clone size: -
D gene: -
J gene: TRBJ2-5
V gene: TRBV28

CDR3 protein: CASSLYFRGNTGELFF
CDR3 DNA: TGTGCCAGCAGTTTATATTTTCGGGGGAACACCGGGGAGCTGTTTTTT
clone size: once
D gene: -
J gene: TRBJ2-2
V gene: TRBV28

CDR3 protein: CASSLRVGDYEQYF
CDR3 DNA: TGTGCCAGCAGCTTGCGGGTAGGCGACTACGAGCAGTACTTC
clone size: few
D gene: -
J gene: TRBJ2-7
V gene: TRBV7-9

CDR3 protein: CASSQSPHRTGDEKLFF
CDR3 DNA: TGTGCCAGCAGCCAAAGCCCCCATAGGACAGGGGATGAAAAACTGTTTTTT
clone size: -
D gene: TRBD1
J gene: TRBJ1-4
V gene: TRBV4-2

CDR3 protein: CASSLASGTSDISYEQYF
CDR3 DNA: TGCGCCAGCAGCTTGGCTTCCGGGACTAGCGATATCTCCTACGAGCAGTACTTC
clone size: few
D gene: TRBD2
J gene: TRBJ2-7
V gene: TRBV5-1

CDR3 protein: CASSFVRGGNFTQYF
CDR3 DNA: TGTGCCAGCAGTTTTGTAAGGGGGGGAAACTTTACGCAGTATTTT
clone size: -
D gene: -
J gene: TRBJ2-3
V gene: TRBV27

CDR3 protein: CASSPPGLAGGFNEQFF
CDR3 DNA: TGTGCCAGCAGTCCCCCGGGACTAGCGGGAGGGTTCAATGAGCAGTTCTTC
clone size: -
D gene: TRBD2
J gene: TRBJ2-1
V gene: TRBV28

CDR3 protein: CASSQEPGSRQPQHF
CDR3 DNA: TGCGCCAGCAGCCAAGAACCGGGTTCTAGGCAGCCCCAGCATTTT
clone size: -
D gene: -
J gene: TRBJ1-5
V gene: TRBV4-1

CDR3 protein: CASEISGGGNQPQHF
CDR3 DNA: TGTGCCAGCGAAATCTCAGGGGGCGGTAATCAGCCCCAGCATTTT
clone size: -
D gene: TRBD1
J gene: TRBJ1-5
V gene: TRBV19

CDR3 protein: CSVEVRGGVTGELFF
CDR3 DNA: TGCAGCGTTGAGGTCCGCGGCGGCGTCACCGGGGAGCTGTTTTTT
clone size: -
D gene: -
J gene: TRBJ2-2
V gene: TRBV29-1

CDR3 protein: CASSRGQGSDTQYF
CDR3 DNA: TGTGCCAGCAGCCGAGGACAGGGTTCAGATACGCAGTATTTT
clone size: -
D gene: TRBD1
J gene: TRBJ2-3
V gene: TRBV7-9